These 20 T cell receptor beta chains were all obtained from the same sample, sequenced in a study of blood T cell repertoires in COVID-19. Here immunoSEQ multiplex PCR was the method, and the copy in TCRdb shows in-frame clones only, minus some. This sample has around 300,000 clones, with 80% to 90% found just once. The specimen sequenced was peripheral blood. The origin of the receptors is a woman aged 70 to 79 with acute or convalescent COVID-19.

As to this clone: The same CDR3 also results from other DNA sequences found in this sample. This chain links TRBV7-3 with TRBJ2-1, with D possibly matching TRBD2 (5 bases). The V end was cut by 3 bases, the J end by 3 bases, with 9 bases between. The germline gives CDR1 SGHTA, CDR2 FQGTGA. The CDR3 length is 14 residues. The CDR3 protein is CASSLTRDYNEQFF. The CDR3 DNA reads TGTGCCAGCAGCTTGACCCGGGACTACAATGAGCAGTTCTTC.

As concerns this clone: Other DNA sequences in the sample encode the same CDR3. The chain employs TRBV30 and TRBJ1-2; 8 bases are a match to TRBD1. Per germline, CDR1 GTSNPN and CDR2 SVGIG (reference sequence). The ends lost 1 base at V and 4 bases at J; junction bases unmatched: 2. The CDR3 is 13 residues long. The CDR3 loop is CAWSAGTGYGYTF. As DNA, the CDR3 is TGTGCCTGGAGTGCTGGGACAGGCTATGGCTACACCTTC.

This chain links TRBV5-5 with TRBJ1-5; 8 nucleotides agree with TRBD1. The junction had 8 bases not matched to a gene; V was cut back by 3 bases and J by 6 bases. Germline CDR1 reads SGHKS; CDR2 reads YYEKEE (reference sequence). This CDR3 has 15 residues. CDR3 loop: CASSWQAGQGQPQHF. The CDR3 nucleotides read TGTGCCAGCAGCTGGCAGGCAGGACAGGGTCAGCCCCAGCATTTT.

The CDR3 DNA reads as TGTGCCAGCAGCCCCACACAGGGGCCCTCTAATGAGCAGTACTTC. Amino acids: CASSPTQGPSNEQYF. The chain is built from TRBV9 and TRBJ2-7; 7 bases align to TRBD1. V lost 4 bases, J lost 7 bases, and 14 bases stayed unmatched. The germline V gene has CDR1 SGDLS and CDR2 YYNGEE. This CDR3 spans 15 amino acids.

The V and J genes are TRBV6-6 and TRBJ2-7, with TRBD1 matching 9 bases. The germline V gene has CDR1 MNHNY and CDR2 SVGAGI (reference sequence). Germline trimming cut 6 bases from V and 2 bases from J; bases unmatched to any gene: 5. The CDR3 sequence is 14 residues long. The CDR3 DNA reads TGTGCCAGCAGAGGACAGGGGAAGGCCTACGAGCAGTACTTC. The encoded protein is CASRGQGKAYEQYF.

The rearrangement links TRBV7-2 to TRBJ2-1; the D gene is possibly TRBD2 (5 bases). This CDR3 is built from 13 residues. V lost 0 bases and J lost 6, with 6 bases in between. CDR1 SGHTA and CDR2 FQGNSA come from the germline V gene. This chain's CDR3 is CASSLASGNEQFF. CDR3 sequence (DNA): TGTGCCAGCAGCTTAGCGAGCGGCAATGAGCAGTTCTTC.

The chain uses TRBV4-1 and TRBJ1-6; D gene uncertain. The CDR3 loop spans 14 amino acids. Germline values: CDR1 MGHRA, CDR2 YSYEKL. V shed 1 base and J shed 9 bases, with 10 bases lying between them. DNA for the CDR3: TGCGCCAGCAGCCAAGTCCAGGATTTTTCACCCCTCCACTTT. Its translation is CASSQVQDFSPLHF.

The rearrangement uses TRBV2 and TRBJ2-3, with a weak D call TRBD2 (5 bases). The CDR3 is made up of 14 amino acids. Germline V gene sequence: CDR1 SNHLY, CDR2 FYNNEI. With 4 bases removed from V and 1 base from J, the gap between germline ends came to 9 bases. The CDR3 bases are TGTGCCAGCAGTGGAGAACTAGGCACAGATACGCAGTATTTT. Protein: CASSGELGTDTQYF.

This chain uses TRBV11-1 with TRBJ2-2; D is possibly TRBD2 (5 bases). The CDR3 is 12 amino acids. With 5 bases removed from V and 6 bases from J, the gap between germline ends came to 7 bases. Germline-derived CDR1 and CDR2 are SGHAT and FQDESV (reference sequence). The DNA for the CDR3 is TGTGCCAGCAGCCTCGGGGCCGGGGAGCTGTTTTTT. Protein product: CASSLGAGELFF.

This chain uses TRBV7-9 with TRBJ2-3; D remains ambiguous. The CDR3 consists of 14 residues. V lost 2 bases and J 3 bases, leaving 9 bases between the germline ends. The germline gives CDR1 SEHNR, CDR2 FQNEAQ (reference sequence). CDR3 sequence (DNA): TGTGCCAGCAGCTTATCGTCACTAACAGATACGCAGTATTTT. Translating it yields CASSLSSLTDTQYF. The whole variable domain, filled in from reference TRBV7-9 and TRBJ2-3, reads DTGVSQNPRHKITKRGQNVTFRCDPISEHNRLYWYRQTLGQGPEFLTYFQNEAQLEKSRLLSDRFSAERPKGSFSTLEIQRTEQGDSAMYLCASSLSSLTDTQYFGPGTRLTVL.

The table lists this clone with a count of one. The V and J genes are TRBV9 and TRBJ2-2, with D maybe TRBD1 (5 bases). The germline gives CDR1 SGDLS, CDR2 YYNGEE. Trimming stripped 0 bases from V and 5 bases from J, with 17 bases between. This CDR3 contains 17 residues. The CDR3: CASSVASSSGRTGELFF. The CDR3 bases are TGTGCCAGCAGCGTAGCATCGTCTTCAGGGCGAACCGGGGAGCTGTTTTTT.

The rearrangement links TRBV2 to TRBJ1-1; D is perhaps TRBD1 (6 bases). Germline CDR1 SNHLY, CDR2 FYNNEI. The CDR3 loop spans 15 amino acids. The germline V and J ends were trimmed by 4 bases and 4 bases, with 16 bases remaining between them. The CDR3 spells CASSATRQEFTEAFF. CDR3 in DNA: TGTGCCAGCAGTGCCACCCGACAGGAGTTCACTGAAGCTTTCTTT.

Worth noting for this clone: The same CDR3 is also encoded by other DNA sequences in this sample. The V and J genes are TRBV11-2 and TRBJ1-1; D not certain. The CDR3 has 13 amino acids. With 5 bases removed from V and 1 base from J, the gap between germline ends came to 8 bases. Germline values: CDR1 SGHAT, CDR2 FQNNGV. This chain's CDR3 is CASSLQENTEAFF. CDR3 coding DNA: TGTGCCAGCAGCCTCCAGGAGAACACTGAAGCTTTCTTT.

The chain recombines TRBV19 with TRBJ2-1; 7 bases match TRBD1. Germline-derived CDR1 and CDR2 are LNHDA and SQIVND (reference sequence). J gave up 9 bases and V 4 bases, and 12 bases lay outside the gene matches. The CDR3 sequence is 15 residues long. CDR3 DNA sequence: TGTGCCAGTAGTACTTTACAGGGGCAAGGTCCTGAGCAGTTCTTC. Translation: CASSTLQGQGPEQFF.

The chain uses TRBV5-4 and TRBJ1-4; TRBD1 aligns across 7 bases. The V gene end was trimmed by 4 bases and the J gene end by 0 bases; junction bases not matched to a gene: 6. CDR1 and CDR2 (germline): SGHNT, YYREEE (reference sequence). CDR3 size: 16 residues. The CDR3 nucleotides are TGTGCCAGCAGCAAGGGACAGAGAACAACTAATGAAAAACTGTTTTTT. Encoded protein: CASSKGQRTTNEKLFF.

The chain couples TRBV10-3 to TRBJ1-2; 7 bases are a match to TRBD1. Germline CDR1 is ENHRY and CDR2 is SYGVKD. With 4 bases clipped from V and 5 bases from J, the junction kept 7 bases outside the gene matches. CDR3 size: 14 residues. The CDR3, as DNA: TGTGCCATCAGTGGACAGGGAGGTGGTTATGGCTACACCTTC. Amino acids: CAISGQGGGYGYTF.

This clone came up once. Other DNA sequences in the sample encode the same CDR3. The chain joins TRBV30 to TRBJ1-2, with a possible D match to TRBD1 (5 bases). Trimming took 3 bases from V and 7 from J, leaving 12 bases between them. From germline, CDR1 is GTSNPN and CDR2 SVGIG (reference sequence). The length of the CDR3 is 12 residues. CDR3 amino acids: CAWRPPGGGYTF. DNA for the CDR3: TGTGCCTGGAGGCCGCCGGGGGGTGGCTACACCTTC.

The chain employs TRBV3-1 (or the pseudogene TRBV3-2) and TRBJ1-1; no clear D gene. There are 12 residues in the CDR3. Germline loops: CDR1 LGHDT, CDR2 YNNKEL (reference sequence). Deletions cut 5 bases from V and 4 bases from J, with 8 bases between. The CDR3: CASSIHGTEAFF. The CDR3 DNA follows: TGTGCCAGCAGCATCCACGGCACTGAAGCTTTCTTT.

The rearrangement joins TRBV5-1 to TRBJ1-2; perhaps TRBD1 as D (6 bases). V dropped 1 base and J dropped 2 bases, with 18 bases sitting between them. Per the germline V gene, CDR1 is SGHRS and CDR2 is YFSETQ. The CDR3 spans 17 residues. This CDR3 is CASSLSLGTQLNYGYTF. DNA for the CDR3: TGCGCCAGCAGCTTGAGCCTGGGGACACAATTGAACTATGGCTACACCTTC.

The V and J genes are TRBV7-6 and TRBJ2-1, with 11 bases that match TRBD2. The CDR3 is 15 residues long. Germline assignment: CDR1 SGHVS and CDR2 FNYEAQ. V was pared by 4 bases and J by 6 bases, with 5 bases of the junction left unmatched. The CDR3 nucleotides read TGTGCCAGCAGCTCCGGGACTAGCGGCTTCAATGAGCAGTTCTTC. Protein sequence: CASSSGTSGFNEQFF.